This T cell receptor beta chain was documented in a study of cytomegalovirus exposure and HLA in healthy donors. The ends lost 3 bases at V and 2 bases at J; junction bases unmatched: 5. The germline CDR1 and CDR2 sequences are SGHDT and YYEEEE. The CDR3 covers 14 residues. Among the approximately 110 subjects of the validation cohort, separate from the 666-subject first cohort, were the donors. Details on this clone: The antigen is not known.

Profiling relied on immunoSEQ multiplex PCR, and the TCRdb table lists in-frame clones only, not all of them. Counted here are about 240,000 clones, approximately 83% occurring once; the ten biggest clones make up 0.95% to 1.5%. Study results and caveats: The dataset shows that most TCR sequences were rare, while some public TCRs occurred in many donors.

This sequence was found in a woman between 25 and 40 years old in good health and CMV-seropositive. The sequenced sample consisted of PBMCs. This chain joins TRBV5-6 and TRBJ2-7; 7 bases map to TRBD1. CDR3 sequence reads: CASSSVDRAYEQYF. The CDR3 nucleotides are TGTGCCAGCAGCTCTGTTGACAGGGCCTACGAGCAGTACTTC.